This T cell receptor (beta chain) was captured by sequencing in a study of cytomegalovirus exposure and HLA in healthy donors. Study-wide background: Earlier work reported 117 million unique TCR beta sequences from about 179 million T cells. Notes on the study in general: HLA alleles were associated with 15,000 to 20,000 TCR beta sequences in a later analysis at 0.05 false discovery rate. Donors belonging to an Asian-associated ancestry cluster reportedly showed fewer N-insertions in productive TCRs than the approximately 670-donor mean, according to what a later analysis found. Rarity characterized most TCR sequences, yet some public TCRs appeared in many donors.

Researchers ran the PCR with 60 Vbeta and 13 Jbeta primers. The protocol was immunoSEQ multiplex PCR, while the TCRdb copy is restricted to in-frame clones and leaves out a portion. The sample lists around 140,000 clones, around 86% occurring once. With 5 bases removed from V and 10 bases from J, the gap between germline ends came to 17 bases. This CDR3 is 13 amino acids long. Germline CDR1 reads SEHNR; CDR2 reads FQNEAQ (reference sequence). This clone was seen a few times. Its cognate antigen is unknown. Source material: PBMCs. J is TRBJ1-1 and V is TRBV7-9, with TRBD1 as a possible D gene (5 bases). This sequence was found in a woman in her 50s in good health and CMV-seropositive. CDR3 amino acids: CASSPGGDRGAFF. The CDR3 region has the DNA TGTGCCAGCAGCCCCGGAGGGGATCGGGGAGCTTTCTTT.